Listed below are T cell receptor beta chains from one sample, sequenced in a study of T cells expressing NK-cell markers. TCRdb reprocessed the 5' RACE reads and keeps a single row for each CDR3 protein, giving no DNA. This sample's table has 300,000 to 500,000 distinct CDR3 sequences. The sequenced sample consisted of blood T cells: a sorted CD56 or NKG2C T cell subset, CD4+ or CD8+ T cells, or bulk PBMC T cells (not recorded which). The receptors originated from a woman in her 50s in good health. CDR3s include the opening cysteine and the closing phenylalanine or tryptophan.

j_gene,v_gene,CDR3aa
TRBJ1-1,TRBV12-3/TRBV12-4,CASTRSGALRETEAFF
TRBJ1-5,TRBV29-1,CSVGGAGGSNQPQHF
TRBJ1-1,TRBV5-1,CASSFFGTQGGEAFF
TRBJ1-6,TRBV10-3,CAISGIGGYNSPLHF
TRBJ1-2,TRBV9,CASSSGDYGYTF
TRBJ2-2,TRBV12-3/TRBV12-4,CASTPGGHGELFF
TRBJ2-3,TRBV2,CASNPTRRVTPDTQYF
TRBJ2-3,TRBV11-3,CASSPGTRSTDTQYF
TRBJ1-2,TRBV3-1,CASSPQTGSVATF
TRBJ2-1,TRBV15,CATSRDPSGIGNEQFF
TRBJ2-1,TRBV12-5,CASGLVTEIQFF
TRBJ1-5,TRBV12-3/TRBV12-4,CASTGGGGQPQHF
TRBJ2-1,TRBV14,CASSQGGETQFF
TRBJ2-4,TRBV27,CASSFGQGADIQYF
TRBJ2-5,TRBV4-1,CASSQDWVAQETQYF
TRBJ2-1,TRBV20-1,CSASGAGTWEFF
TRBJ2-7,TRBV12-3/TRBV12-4,CASSLVQGGSYEQYF